This T cell receptor (beta chain) stems from a study of T cell responses to AZD1222 COVID-19 vaccine (dated by TCRdb to the early 2020s). For the wider study: Because spike-specific TCR depth and breadth did not differ between the two schedules, AZD1222 recipients who got a second dose at roughly 4 weeks were pooled with those who got a second dose at roughly 12 weeks. TCR sequencing was performed for 230 to 250 trial participants, of whom about 200 were given two doses of AZD1222 and around 26 were given two doses of MenACWY control vaccine. Trial participants were enrolled by age into subgroups of 18-55, 56-69 and 70-plus years, and about 150, 27 and 61 TCR-sequenced participants, respectively, were included in these subgroups. The investigation overall reported the following: Participants were mostly white British, with more females than males. The authors suggested clonal diversity may have been underestimated. Reportedly, almost half of the unique spike-specific TCRs recognized epitopes lying outside the regions that are mutated in the B.1.351 and B.1.1.7 variants. After two AZD1222 doses, both the breadth and the depth of spike-specific TCRs were significantly higher than at day 0 and than in MenACWY recipients. Vaccine-associated CD4 TCRs spanned the whole spike protein, with dominant responses in regions 160-218 and 743-854. Conclusions about previously exposed vaccinees are limited because only a handful of AZD1222 recipients were SARS-CoV-2 seropositive at baseline. Because no day 14 peak-response samples were available, the repertoires could be characterized only after the peak T cell response. In the small 56-69-year group, the increase in depth fell short of significance, most likely because of low power.

Trimmed from V: 7 bases; trimmed from J: 2 bases; junction bases lacking a gene match: 6. The CDR3 runs 14 amino acids, cysteine and phenylalanine included. Only CDR3 DNA remains: 42 bases, in frame from the first base. From the germline V gene (reference sequence), CDR1 is LNHDA and CDR2 is SQIVND. Points on this clone: Its recognized antigen is unknown. The input lacks base qualities; no much larger clone sits a single base away.

The sample's time point, from its label and the paper: baseline before first vaccination. The vaccinee samples were drawn from two UK trials, COV001 and COV002, one of which was a single-blind randomized controlled phase 2/3 trial testing AZD1222 (ChAdOx1 nCoV-19) in healthy adults. For TCRbeta chain sequencing, PBMC samples from trial participants were taken at day 0 and at day 28 after the second dose. The CDR3 regions of human TCRbeta chains were analyzed by immunosequencing. In the source study's methods: Repertoire TCRs were matched against a reference library of SARS-CoV-2-specific TCRs generated with the MIRA antigen-specificity platform. Breadth was defined as the fraction of unique TCRs that were SARS-CoV-2-associated, and depth was defined as the fraction of total T cells that were SARS-CoV-2-associated. Using the MIRA data, each spike-specific TCR was assigned both to the spike region to which the TCR was reactive and to a CD4 or CD8 class. Log10-transformed breadth and depth values were compared by one-way ANOVA with Sidak's multiple comparisons tests. This immuneACCESS table, as held by TCRdb, lists in-frame sequences with V and J called but not all clones. Of the missing ones, under half trace to an unresolved V gene in checked studies; the others have no known cause. The V and J calls and clone size were taken over from that table, and D and trimming were inferred from the DNA. Within this sample are about 170,000 clones, with less than 90% of them counted one time only. The ten largest account for around 1.6% of the sample.

The chain is assembled from TRBV19 and TRBJ2-3; the central 7 bases match TRBD1. This sequence was found in an adult in good health. Source: peripheral blood, taken on day 0 of AZD1222 vaccination. CDR3 reads: CASKGAPFTDTQYF. The DNA sequence is TGTGCCAGTAAGGGGGCCCCCTTCACAGATACGCAGTATTTT.